This is a list of T cell receptor beta chains from one sample in a study of T cells in tuberculosis. The data were produced by immunoSEQ multiplex PCR, yet TCRdb's version contains in-frame clones alone and is incomplete. In the table there are around 26,000 clones, more than 80% of which are singletons. The sequencing input was PBMCs. The source of these receptors is a donor between 10 and 29 years old with latent tuberculosis or without tuberculosis infection. Some clones in this sample may be carry-over from other donors' samples. Both conserved end residues are part of each CDR3. The D gene is left open where the match is weak. Rows give clone size only sometimes, using once, few, many, or a class for an expanded clone.

D gene	clone size	V gene	J gene	CDR3 DNA	CDR3 protein
TRBD1	once	TRBV6-5	TRBJ2-3	TGTGCCAGCAGCCTCCGGGACAGGGGATTAGATACGCAGTATTTT	CASSLRDRGLDTQYF
-	-	TRBV5-1	TRBJ1-2	TGCGCCAGCAGCTTGGGAGGGAGGGAAGCCGGCTACACCTTC	CASSLGGREAGYTF
TRBD1	-	TRBV2	TRBJ1-5	TGTGCCAGCAGCGCAACCGGGACAGGGGGAGATAGCAATCAGCCCCAGCATTTT	CASSATGTGGDSNQPQHF
-	-	TRBV7-8	TRBJ2-5	TGTGCCAGCAGCGGAACCAGGGTCCTAGCGCGGGAGACCCAGTACTTC	CASSGTRVLARETQYF
-	-	TRBV7-2	TRBJ1-5	TGTGCCAGCAGGGGGGCCCGCAATCAGCCCCAGCATTTT	CASRGARNQPQHF
-	few	TRBV5-5	TRBJ1-3	TGTGCCAGCAGCTTGTATTCCGCAGGGGTTGGTGACACCATATATTTT	CASSLYSAGVGDTIYF
TRBD1	-	TRBV6-5	TRBJ1-1	TGTGCCAGCAGAGACAGGGGGTACACTGAAGCTTTCTTT	CASRDRGYTEAFF
TRBD1	-	TRBV11-2	TRBJ2-7	TGTGCCAGCAGCTTAGGTAGGGGGCTTTACGAGCAGTACTTC	CASSLGRGLYEQYF
-	-	TRBV7-9	TRBJ1-6	TGTGCCAGCACCAAGATCCAGGGGTCACCCCTCCACTTT	CASTKIQGSPLHF
TRBD1	once	TRBV4-1	TRBJ2-3	TGCGCCAGCAGCCCCAGACAGGGGGTTGGTAGCACAGATACGCAGTATTTT	CASSPRQGVGSTDTQYF
-	-	TRBV25-1	TRBJ2-1	TGTGCCAGCAGTACACTGGGGAGTGACAATGAGCAGTTCTTC	CASSTLGSDNEQFF
-	once	TRBV4-1	TRBJ1-3	TGCGCCAGCAGCCAAGATGCCGGTCAGGATAAGATCTCTGGAAACACCATATATTTT	CASSQDAGQDKISGNTIYF
TRBD2	-	TRBV28	TRBJ2-7	TGTGCCAGCAGTGAGACTAGCCTCACCCGATACGAGCAGTACTTC	CASSETSLTRYEQYF
-	-	TRBV9	TRBJ2-7	TGTGCCAGCAGCGTTTATAAGTTGTGGCCCTACGAGCAGTACTTC	CASSVYKLWPYEQYF
-	-	TRBV20-1	TRBJ1-2	TGCAGTGCTCGCCCGGGGGGCTACACCTTC	CSARPGGYTF
TRBD1	-	TRBV19	TRBJ1-1	TGTGCCAGTAGTACCCGACAGGGAATGAACACTGAAGCTTTCTTT	CASSTRQGMNTEAFF
-	-	TRBV5-1	TRBJ2-7	TGCGCCAGCGGGGCGCATAAGGCCTCCGAGCAGTACTTC	CASGAHKASEQYF
-	-	TRBV6-1	TRBJ2-7	TGTGCCAGCAGTGAAGCGACAGACTCATCCTACGAGCAGTACTTC	CASSEATDSSYEQYF
-	-	TRBV5-1	TRBJ2-2	TGCGCCAGCAGTCTGAGGCTCTCCCCCTTACAGGCGAACACCGGGGAGCTGTTTTTT	CASSLRLSPLQANTGELFF
-	-	TRBV5-4	TRBJ2-1	TGTGCCAGCAGCTTATCCTCCCGAGGCAATGAGCAGTTCTTC	CASSLSSRGNEQFF
-	-	TRBV7-8	TRBJ1-2	TGTGCCAGCAGCTATGTGGGGGCGCTTAATGGCTACACCTTC	CASSYVGALNGYTF
-	-	TRBV5-4	TRBJ2-7	TGTGCCAGCAGCTTGGGTAGTAGGGACTTGGGAGTTAGCTACGAGCAGTACTTC	CASSLGSRDLGVSYEQYF
-	-	TRBV25-1	TRBJ2-2	TGTGCCAGCAGTGTCCCAAACACCGGGGAGCTGTTTTTT	CASSVPNTGELFF
-	-	TRBV5-1	TRBJ1-5	TGCGCCAACGTCGGACAGTATAGCAATCAGCCCCAGCATTTT	CANVGQYSNQPQHF
-	once	TRBV9	TRBJ2-3	TGTGCCAGCAGCGTAGATGAGGGAAGCACAGATACGCAGTATTTT	CASSVDEGSTDTQYF